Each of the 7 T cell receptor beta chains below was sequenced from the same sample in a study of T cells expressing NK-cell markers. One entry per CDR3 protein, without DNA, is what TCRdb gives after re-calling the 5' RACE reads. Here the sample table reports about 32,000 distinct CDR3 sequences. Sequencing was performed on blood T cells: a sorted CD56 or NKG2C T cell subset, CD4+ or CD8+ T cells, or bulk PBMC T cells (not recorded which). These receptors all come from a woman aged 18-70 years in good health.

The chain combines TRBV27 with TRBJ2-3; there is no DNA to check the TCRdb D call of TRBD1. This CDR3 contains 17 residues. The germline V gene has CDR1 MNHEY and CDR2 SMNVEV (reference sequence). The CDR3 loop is CASSLFPPLNSPDTQYF.

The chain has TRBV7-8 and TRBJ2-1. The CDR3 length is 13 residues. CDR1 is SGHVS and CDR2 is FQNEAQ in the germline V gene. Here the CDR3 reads CASSLAGLDEQFF.

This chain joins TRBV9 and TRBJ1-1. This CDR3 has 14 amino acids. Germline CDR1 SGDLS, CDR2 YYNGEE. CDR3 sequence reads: CASSVAGGNTEAFF.

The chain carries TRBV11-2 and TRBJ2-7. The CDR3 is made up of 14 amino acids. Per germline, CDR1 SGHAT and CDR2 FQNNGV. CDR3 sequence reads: CASSLVGSGYEQYF.

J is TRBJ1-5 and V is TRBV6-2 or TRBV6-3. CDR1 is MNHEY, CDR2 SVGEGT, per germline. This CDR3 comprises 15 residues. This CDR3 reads CASSRDFHSNQPQHF.

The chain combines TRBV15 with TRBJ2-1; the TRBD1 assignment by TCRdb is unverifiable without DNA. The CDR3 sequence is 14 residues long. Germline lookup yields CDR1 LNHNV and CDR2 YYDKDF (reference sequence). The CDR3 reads CATSRLTDYNEQFF.

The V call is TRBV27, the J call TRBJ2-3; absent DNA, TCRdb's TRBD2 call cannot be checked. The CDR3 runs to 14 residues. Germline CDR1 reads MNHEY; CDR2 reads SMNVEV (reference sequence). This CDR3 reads CASSLGPAADTQYF.